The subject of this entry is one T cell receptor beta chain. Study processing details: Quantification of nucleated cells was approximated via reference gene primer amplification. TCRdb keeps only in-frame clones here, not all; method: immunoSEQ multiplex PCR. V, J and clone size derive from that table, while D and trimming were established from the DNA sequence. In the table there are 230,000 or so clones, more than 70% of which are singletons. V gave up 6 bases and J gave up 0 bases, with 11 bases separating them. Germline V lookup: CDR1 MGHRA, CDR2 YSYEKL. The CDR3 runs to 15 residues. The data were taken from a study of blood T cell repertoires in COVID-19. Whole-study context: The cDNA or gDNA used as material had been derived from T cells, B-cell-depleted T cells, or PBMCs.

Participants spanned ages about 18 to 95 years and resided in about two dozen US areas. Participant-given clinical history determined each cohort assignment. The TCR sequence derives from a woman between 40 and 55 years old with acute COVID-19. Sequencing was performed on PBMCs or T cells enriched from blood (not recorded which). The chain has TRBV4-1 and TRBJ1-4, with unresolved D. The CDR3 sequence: CASRDGRATNEKLFF. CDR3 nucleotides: TGCGCCAGCAGAGATGGGAGGGCAACTAATGAAAAACTGTTTTTT.